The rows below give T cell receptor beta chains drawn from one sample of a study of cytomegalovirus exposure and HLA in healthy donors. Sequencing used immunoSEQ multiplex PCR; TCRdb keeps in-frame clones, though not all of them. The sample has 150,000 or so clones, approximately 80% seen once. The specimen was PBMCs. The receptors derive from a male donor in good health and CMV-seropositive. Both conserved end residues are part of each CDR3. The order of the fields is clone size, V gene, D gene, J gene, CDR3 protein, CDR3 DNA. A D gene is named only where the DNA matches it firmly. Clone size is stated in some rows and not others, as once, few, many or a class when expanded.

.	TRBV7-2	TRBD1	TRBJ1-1	CASSTGGVRAFF	TGTGCCAGCAGCACAGGGGGAGTGCGAGCTTTCTTT
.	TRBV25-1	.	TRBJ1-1	CASSDRDSEAFF	TGTGCCAGCAGTGACCGGGACTCGGAAGCTTTCTTT
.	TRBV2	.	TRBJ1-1	CASSEGRNTEAFF	TGTGCCAGCAGTGAAGGTCGGAACACTGAAGCTTTCTTT
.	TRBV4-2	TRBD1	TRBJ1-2	CASSQHRGYGYTF	TGTGCCAGCAGCCAACACAGGGGGTATGGCTACACCTTC
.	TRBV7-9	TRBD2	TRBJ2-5	CASSPRGGTSGIQETQYF	TGTGCCAGCAGCCCCCGCGGCGGGACTAGCGGGATACAAGAGACCCAGTACTTC
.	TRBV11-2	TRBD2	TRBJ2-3	CASSLGLAATDTQYF	TGTGCCAGCAGCTTAGGACTAGCGGCCACAGATACGCAGTATTTT
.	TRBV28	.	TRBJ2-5	CASSFRGSIETQYF	TGTGCCAGCAGTTTTCGCGGGTCGATTGAGACCCAGTACTTC
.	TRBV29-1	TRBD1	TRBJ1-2	CSAGTVMF	TGCAGCGCGGGGACAGTCATGTTC
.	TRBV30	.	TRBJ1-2	CAWSEDSYGYTF	TGTGCCTGGAGTGAGGACAGCTATGGCTACACCTTC
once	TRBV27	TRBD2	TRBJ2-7	CASSWEGGHYEQYF	TGTGCCAGCAGTTGGGAGGGAGGTCATTACGAGCAGTACTTC
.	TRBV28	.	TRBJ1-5	CASSPPRGPQHF	TGTGCCAGCAGTCCTCCCAGAGGGCCCCAGCATTTT
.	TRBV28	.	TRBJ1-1	CATSSGDSNTEAFF	TGTGCCACCTCCTCCGGGGACTCCAACACTGAAGCTTTCTTT
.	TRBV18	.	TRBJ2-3	CASSPQISTDTQYF	TGTGCCAGCTCACCCCAGATTAGCACAGATACGCAGTATTTT
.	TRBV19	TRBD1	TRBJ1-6	CASSRWTGANSPLHF	TGTGCCAGTAGTAGGTGGACAGGGGCGAATTCACCCCTCCACTTT
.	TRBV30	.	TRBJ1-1	CAWTWAREAFF	TGTGCCTGGACTTGGGCCAGAGAAGCTTTCTTT
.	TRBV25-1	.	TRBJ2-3	CASSEFSTETTDTQYF	TGTGCCAGCAGTGAATTCTCTACAGAGACCACAGATACGCAGTATTTT
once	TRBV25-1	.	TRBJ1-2	CASSEEKGAIYGYTF	TGTGCCAGCAGTGAAGAAAAAGGGGCAATCTATGGCTACACCTTC
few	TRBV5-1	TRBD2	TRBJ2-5	CASSSTSGAGGETQYF	TGCGCCAGCAGCTCTACTAGCGGAGCTGGGGGAGAGACCCAGTACTTC
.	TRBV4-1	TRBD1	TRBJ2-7	CASSRSPGQGIYEQYF	TGCGCCAGCAGCCGCAGTCCGGGACAGGGGATCTACGAGCAGTACTTC
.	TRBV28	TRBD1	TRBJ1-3	CASRPGTEFGNTIYF	TGTGCCAGCAGACCCGGGACAGAGTTTGGAAACACCATATATTTT
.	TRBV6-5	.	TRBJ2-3	CASSYSGPSSTDTQYF	TGTGCCAGCAGTTACTCGGGGCCCTCTAGCACAGATACGCAGTATTTT
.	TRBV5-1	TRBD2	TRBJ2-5	CASAEMWSGRETQYF	TGCGCCAGCGCTGAGATGTGGAGCGGGAGGGAGACCCAGTACTTC
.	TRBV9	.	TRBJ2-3	CASSSHRVGTDTQYF	TGTGCCAGCAGCTCCCACAGGGTCGGAACAGATACGCAGTATTTT
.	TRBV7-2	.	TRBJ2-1	CASSSSRSSYNEQFF	TGTGCCAGCAGCTCCTCGCGGAGCTCCTACAATGAGCAGTTCTTC
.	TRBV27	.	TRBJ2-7	CASSLGLGGPYEQYF	TGTGCCAGCAGTTTAGGTTTGGGGGGGCCCTACGAGCAGTACTTC
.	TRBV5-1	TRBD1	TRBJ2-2	CASSSWTGGANTGELFF	TGCGCCAGCAGCTCCTGGACAGGGGGAGCGAACACCGGGGAGCTGTTTTTT
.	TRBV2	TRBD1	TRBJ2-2	CASSDRGYTGELFF	TGTGCCAGCAGTGACAGGGGGTACACCGGGGAGCTGTTTTTT
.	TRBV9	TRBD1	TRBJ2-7	CASSPGQGYEQYF	TGTGCCAGCAGCCCGGGACAGGGCTACGAGCAGTACTTC
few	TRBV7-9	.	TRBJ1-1	CASSLGGQMNTEAFF	TGTGCCAGCAGCTTAGGGGGACAAATGAACACTGAAGCTTTCTTT
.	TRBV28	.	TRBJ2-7	CASALGGAPYEQYF	TGTGCCAGCGCCCTAGGGGGAGCCCCCTACGAGCAGTACTTC
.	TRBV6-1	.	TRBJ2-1	CASTPRQSGNEQFF	TGTGCCAGCACCCCAAGACAGTCCGGGAATGAGCAGTTCTTC
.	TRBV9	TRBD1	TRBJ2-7	CASSGDRGHLYEQYF	TGTGCCAGCAGCGGGGACAGGGGCCACCTCTACGAGCAGTACTTC